A single sample is the source of the 23 T cell receptor beta chains below, sequenced in a study of blood T cell repertoires in COVID-19. Libraries were prepared by immunoSEQ multiplex PCR; TCRdb keeps only in-frame clonotypes and omits some of them. In the table there are roughly 99,000 clones, 80% to 90% of which are singletons. Sequenced sample: peripheral blood. These receptors all come from a man aged 40-49 years with active or convalescent COVID-19.

The J gene is TRBJ2-6, the V gene TRBV27; D is undetermined. This CDR3 has 14 residues. V was trimmed by 3 bases and J by 0 bases, leaving 3 bases between them. CDR1 is MNHEY, CDR2 SMNVEV, per germline (reference sequence). The CDR3 spells CASSFGSGANVLTF. DNA for the CDR3: TGTGCCAGCAGTTTCGGCTCTGGGGCCAACGTCCTGACTTTC.

The chain recombines TRBV9 with TRBJ1-3; D ambiguous. The CDR3 sequence is 16 residues long. With 0 bases removed from V and 0 bases from J, the gap between germline ends came to 10 bases. Germline assignment: CDR1 SGDLS and CDR2 YYNGEE. The CDR3: CASSVEGGLSGNTIYF. CDR3 in DNA: TGTGCCAGCAGCGTAGAGGGCGGACTCTCTGGAAACACCATATATTTT.

The V call is TRBV3-1 (or the pseudogene TRBV3-2), the J call TRBJ1-1; D unclear. The CDR3 totals 14 residues. V was trimmed by 5 bases and J by 0 bases, leaving 10 bases between them. Germline assignment: CDR1 LGHDT and CDR2 YNNKEL (reference sequence). The DNA of the CDR3 is TGTGCCAGCAGCTCCCCCGCAGTGAACACTGAAGCTTTCTTT. Encoded protein: CASSSPAVNTEAFF.

This rearrangement joins TRBV5-1 to TRBJ1-3; a weak D match, TRBD1 (6 bases). V was shortened by 3 bases and J by 9 bases, with 10 bases between the two germline ends. CDR1 is SGHRS and CDR2 is YFSETQ in the germline V gene. The CDR3 length is 12 residues. In DNA form, the CDR3 reads TGCGCCAGCAGCTATTCAGGGGTCACCATATATTTT. It is translated as CASSYSGVTIYF.

The chain joins TRBV4-2 to TRBJ2-7; D unclear. V lost 0 bases and J lost 2, with 14 bases in between. The CDR3 is 16 amino acids. The germline V gene encodes CDR1 LGHNA and CDR2 YNFKEQ. The CDR3 here is CASSQDGDMPTYEQYF. CDR3 sequence (DNA): TGTGCCAGCAGCCAAGACGGCGACATGCCCACCTACGAGCAGTACTTC.

This chain uses TRBV10-1 with TRBJ2-1, with 9 bases lining up with TRBD2. With 0 bases clipped from V and 3 bases from J, the junction kept 9 bases outside the gene matches. Germline lookup yields CDR1 WNHNN and CDR2 SYGVQD (reference sequence). The CDR3 length is 18 residues. The CDR3 coding sequence is TGCGCCAGCAGTGAGTCGCCGGCGGGAGGGCCCCACTACAATGAGCAGTTCTTC. It yields the protein CASSESPAGGPHYNEQFF.

This sequence joins TRBV5-4 and TRBJ2-5; TRBD2 aligns across 15 bases. The CDR3 covers 16 residues. Germline-derived CDR1 and CDR2 are SGHNT and YYREEE (reference sequence). The J segment lost 3 bases and the V segment lost 3 bases, leaving 3 bases of the junction unmatched. The CDR3 DNA reads TGTGCCAGCAGCTCCCGGACTAGCGGGAGGGAAGAGACCCAGTACTTC. The encoded protein is CASSSRTSGREETQYF.

The CDR3 loop is CASSGVGGRGYTF. CDR3 coding DNA: TGTGCCAGCAGCGGAGTCGGGGGTAGAGGCTACACCTTC. The chain is built from TRBV7-2 and TRBJ1-2, with D tentatively TRBD1 (5 bases). Trimming shortened V by 5 bases and J by 8 bases, and 15 bases separated the two germline ends. The CDR3 covers 13 residues. The germline gives CDR1 SGHTA, CDR2 FQGNSA. Combining the CDR3 with reference TRBV7-2 and TRBJ1-2 gives the whole variable domain GAGVSQSPSNKVTEKGKDVELRCDPISGHTALYWYRQSLGQGLEFLIYFQGNSAPDKSGLPSDRFSAERTGGSVSTLTIQRTQQEDSAVYLCASSGVGGRGYTFGSGTRLTVV.

The chain has TRBV6-6 and TRBJ1-5; no firm D call. The CDR3 spans 13 residues. Trimming took off 8 bases at V and 0 bases at J, with 8 bases between the two ends. The V gene's germline CDR1 is MNHNY and CDR2 SVGAGI (reference sequence). CDR3 nucleotides: TGTGCCAGCTGGGCAAATAGCAATCAGCCCCAGCATTTT. It is translated as CASWANSNQPQHF.

The rearrangement uses TRBV19 and TRBJ2-1, with 7 nucleotides matching TRBD2. The V gene end was trimmed by 4 bases and the J gene end by 7 bases; junction bases not matched to a gene: 10. The CDR3 is made up of 15 amino acids. The germline CDR1 and CDR2 sequences are LNHDA and SQIVND (reference sequence). As DNA, the CDR3 is TGTGCCAGTAGTAGACCGTTAGCGGGTGTAAATGAGCAGTTCTTC. Amino acids: CASSRPLAGVNEQFF.

The chain carries TRBV29-1 and TRBJ2-7; D is unclear. The CDR3 totals 11 residues. CDR1 and CDR2 (germline): SQVTM, ANQGSEA. The V end was cut by 5 bases, the J end by 6 bases, with 11 bases between. The CDR3: CSVYWSGEQYF. The CDR3 region has the DNA TGCAGCGTTTACTGGTCTGGCGAGCAGTACTTC.

The chain uses TRBV19 and TRBJ1-5; TRBD1 matches at 8 bases. Per germline, CDR1 LNHDA and CDR2 SQIVND (reference sequence). The CDR3 has 17 amino acids. V lost 6 bases, J lost 2 bases, and 12 bases stayed unmatched. CDR3: CASRTTRTDRGNQPQHF. In DNA, the CDR3 is TGTGCCAGTAGAACGACTAGAACGGACAGGGGCAATCAGCCCCAGCATTTT.

The rearrangement uses TRBV30 and TRBJ2-2; 7 bases map to TRBD1. CDR1 is GTSNPN, CDR2 SVGIG, per germline (reference sequence). This CDR3 has 14 residues. Trimming removed 1 base from V and 5 bases from J; junction bases left unmatched: 4. CDR3 bases: TGTGCCTGGAGTGGACAGGGCACGACCGGGGAGCTGTTTTTT. Protein sequence: CAWSGQGTTGELFF.

This chain uses TRBV6-5 with TRBJ1-5; D is unclear. With 5 bases removed from V and 5 bases from J, the gap between germline ends came to 10 bases. Germline lookup yields CDR1 MNHEY and CDR2 SVGAGI. The CDR3 has 13 amino acids. CDR3 amino acids: CASSLGEDQPQHF. CDR3 DNA sequence: TGTGCCAGCAGTCTTGGGGAGGATCAGCCCCAGCATTTT.

The genes are TRBV6-6 and TRBJ2-1, with TRBD1 as a possible D gene (5 bases). Trimming left V 0 bases short and J 9 bases short, with 15 bases between. The CDR3 spans 15 residues. Per the germline V gene, CDR1 is MNHNY and CDR2 is SVGAGI (reference sequence). The CDR3 is CASSYSDPREGEQFF. DNA of the CDR3: TGTGCCAGCAGTTACTCCGATCCCAGGGAAGGTGAGCAGTTCTTC.

The chain joins TRBV9 to TRBJ2-7; 8 bases agree with TRBD2. The J segment lost 7 bases and the V segment lost 0 bases, leaving 6 bases of the junction unmatched. Germline V gene sequence: CDR1 SGDLS, CDR2 YYNGEE. The CDR3 runs to 14 residues. DNA for the CDR3: TGTGCCAGCAGCGTAGCGGGGGGGGCCCGGGAGCAGTACTTC. It specifies CASSVAGGAREQYF. Full variable domain (remainder filled in from reference TRBV9 and TRBJ2-7): DSGVTQTPKHLITATGQRVTLRCSPRSGDLSVYWYQQSLDQGLQFLIQYYNGEERAKGNILERFSAQQFPDLHSELNLSSLELGDSALYFCASSVAGGAREQYFGPGTRLTVT.

The rearrangement links TRBV18 to TRBJ2-7; TRBD2 agrees at 7 bases. CDR1 is KGHSH and CDR2 is LQKENI in the germline V gene. CDR3 length: 15 amino acids. Trimming cost V 2 bases and J 2 bases; bases outside gene matches: 6. The CDR3 DNA reads as TGTGCCAGCTCACCAGGGCCCGGGGGGACCTACGAGCAGTACTTC. As protein: CASSPGPGGTYEQYF. The variable domain in full, with the rest retrieved from reference TRBV18 and TRBJ2-7, is NAGVMQNPRHLVRRRGQEARLRCSPMKGHSHVYWYRQLPEEGLKFMVYLQKENIIDESGMPKERFSAEFPKEGPSILRIQQVVRGDSAAYFCASSPGPGGTYEQYFGPGTRLTVT.

The chain is built from TRBV20-1 and TRBJ1-1, with D tentatively TRBD1 (5 bases). The CDR3 covers 13 residues. Trimming took 4 bases from V and 7 from J, leaving 16 bases between them. Germline V CDR1 and CDR2: DFQATT, SNEGSKA (reference sequence). CDR3 amino acids: CSAIESQAFEAFF. For the CDR3, the DNA is TGCAGTGCTATTGAGTCACAGGCCTTTGAAGCTTTCTTT.

This clone has only one observation. The V gene is TRBV29-1, the J gene TRBJ2-1; tentative D call: TRBD2 (6 bases). Germline V gene lookup returns CDR1 SQVTM and CDR2 ANQGSEA. V was shortened by 0 bases and J by 5 bases, with 17 bases between the two germline ends. This CDR3 region has 16 residues. The CDR3, as DNA: TGCAGCGTTGAAGATCGGGAGCGGAGTAGGAACAATGAGCAGTTCTTC. Protein: CSVEDRERSRNNEQFF.

This sequence joins TRBV28 and TRBJ2-3, with D possibly TRBD2 on 6 matching bases. CDR3 size: 18 residues. V was shortened by 2 bases and J by 0 bases, with 18 bases between the two germline ends. The germline V gene has CDR1 MDHEN and CDR2 SYDVKM. In nucleotides, the CDR3 is TGTGCCAGCAGTTTAGGTCCCGAGGCGGGGACTAGCACAGATACGCAGTATTTT. It yields the protein CASSLGPEAGTSTDTQYF.

The chain couples TRBV19 to TRBJ1-2; 8 positions agree with TRBD1. The germline V gene encodes CDR1 LNHDA and CDR2 SQIVND (reference sequence). The CDR3 contains 15 residues. Trimming removed 4 bases from V and 1 base from J; junction bases left unmatched: 5. CDR3 DNA: TGTGCCAGTAGTACCCCGGGACAGGATAACTATGGCTACACCTTC. It codes for CASSTPGQDNYGYTF.

The gene calls are TRBV6-5 and TRBJ2-7; D is perhaps TRBD2 (6 bases). Germline V gene data show CDR1 as MNHEY and CDR2 as SVGAGI. Trimming shortened V by 2 bases and J by 5 bases, and 16 bases separated the two germline ends. This CDR3 has 15 amino acids. The CDR3 coding sequence is TGTGCCAGCAGTTACGGAGGGCAGGGCGTCGACGAGCAGTACTTC. Protein product: CASSYGGQGVDEQYF.

V and J are TRBV5-6 and TRBJ2-3; maybe TRBD2 (5 bases). This CDR3 contains 14 residues. The germline V gene has CDR1 SGHDT and CDR2 YYEEEE. V was shortened by 0 bases and J by 4 bases, with 9 bases between the two germline ends. The CDR3 region is CASSLVTGADTQYF. CDR3 DNA: TGTGCCAGCAGCTTGGTTACCGGGGCAGATACGCAGTATTTT.